Listed here are 2 T cell receptor beta chains from one sample, sequenced in a study of technical replicates of blood from a handful of donors. Libraries were prepared by immunoSEQ multiplex PCR; TCRdb keeps only in-frame clonotypes and omits some of them. The sample has about 82,000 clones; 96% are singletons. The sequencing sample was made of T cells isolated from PBMCs. The receptors here all came from a human donor in good health.

This clone was found once. V gene TRBV7-2 combines with J gene TRBJ2-5; the D gene is possibly TRBD2 (5 bases). This CDR3 is 16 amino acids long. Per germline, CDR1 SGHTA and CDR2 FQGNSA. V was clipped by 1 base and J by 2 bases, with 14 bases between them. The CDR3 sequence is CASSLVGLYGQETQYF. The CDR3 region has the DNA TGTGCCAGCAGCTTAGTAGGACTTTATGGGCAAGAGACCCAGTACTTC.

The chain couples TRBV5-1 to TRBJ2-1; 8 bases agree with TRBD2. CDR3 length: 15 amino acids. The ends lost 0 bases at V and 8 bases at J; junction bases unmatched: 7. The V gene's germline CDR1 is SGHRS and CDR2 YFSETQ. CDR3 sequence (DNA): TGCGCCAGCAGCTTGGCGGGAGGGCCTGGGGATGAGCAGTTCTTC. Amino acid sequence: CASSLAGGPGDEQFF.